The subject of this entry is one T cell receptor beta chain. Its antigen is unidentified. The germline gives CDR1 LGHNA, CDR2 YSLEER. V shed 2 bases, J shed 3 bases, and the junction held 9 bases outside the gene matches. The CDR3 covers 16 residues. Use of 60 Vbeta and 13 Jbeta primers characterized the PCR. Profiling relied on immunoSEQ multiplex PCR, and the TCRdb table lists in-frame clones only, not all of them. Of 100,000 to 150,000 clones listed, more than 70% were seen once; the top ten hold more than 3%. The data were obtained in a study of cytomegalovirus exposure and HLA in healthy donors. The study, taken as a whole, reports: Reportedly, HLA-A and HLA-B alleles of most subjects were accurately predicted from TCR beta. Being productive about 90% or about 30% of the time was typical of most TCR beta V segments in an earlier analysis.

This clonotype originated in a man aged 25 to 40 in good health and CMV-seronegative. Sequenced material: PBMCs. The rearrangement uses TRBV4-3 and TRBJ2-7; 8 nucleotides line up with TRBD2. CDR3 DNA: TGCGCCAGCAGCCAAAGCCGGACTAGCTCTTACTACGAGCAGTACTTC. This translates into CASSQSRTSSYYEQYF.